This T cell receptor beta chain was sequenced in a study of OX40 agonist ivuxolimab in advanced cancers. Regarding the study in general: Ivuxolimab, which targeted the costimulatory receptor OX40 (CD134), was an agonistic, fully human IgG2 monoclonal antibody. Intravenous ivuxolimab was administered to patients every 2 weeks at six dose levels: 0.01, 0.1, 0.3, 1.5, 3 and 10 mg/kg. Of the roughly 52 patients in dose escalation, some 20 had hepatocellular carcinoma, around 15 had melanoma, 9 had renal cell carcinoma and 9 had head and neck cancer. A male proportion of roughly 80% and a mean age of roughly 55 years, ranging from about 23 to 79, were recorded for the dose-escalation cohort. Prior anti-PD-1, anti-PD-L1 or anti-CTLA-4 therapy was permitted, and checkpoint inhibitors had been received by roughly 42% of dose-escalation patients. Three dose-escalation patients achieved partial responses, one with hepatocellular carcinoma and two with cutaneous melanoma. Peripheral TCRbeta sequencing was intended to test whether TCR sequence diversity was altered and clonal T-cell expansion was caused by ivuxolimab. The paper describes the monotherapy dose-escalation part (N of about 54 patients) of the phase I trial of ivuxolimab. The paper's findings and limits, for the study overall: In the 0.1-3.0 mg/kg groups, partial responders had among the lowest normalized peripheral clonal expansion, particularly in CD8+ T cells. At doses of 0.1 to 3.0 mg/kg, clonal expansion of both CD4+ and CD8+ T cells in blood was seen between baseline and week 6. After ivuxolimab, expanded clones were on average more numerous among CD8+ T cells than among CD4+ T cells. Low levels of normalized T-cell clonal expansion were also seen in some nonresponding patients. Which antigens the clonally expanded peripheral T cells were specific for was not determined.

The trial excluded patients who had a history of autoimmune disease or who were on systemic immunosuppression. Peripheral blood for TCR sequencing was collected from all dose cohorts at baseline, on cycle 4 day 1, and on cycle 7 day 1. Samples came from an open-label, multicenter, first-in-human phase I dose-escalation trial of ivuxolimab. Adults with locally advanced or metastatic head and neck squamous cell, hepatocellular, melanoma or renal cell carcinoma were enrolled in the trial. Before TCR sequencing, CD4+ T cells and CD8+ T cells were sorted from peripheral blood as separate populations. Genomic DNA was extracted from sorted cells for sequencing of the TCRbeta CDR3 region. The immunoSEQ Assay was used for sequencing of TCRbeta CDR3 regions. Imported from immuneACCESS, the table was reduced by TCRdb to in-frame sequences with V and J called. These copies leave out some clones; in studies compared against another copy, an unresolved V gene accounts for under half, and the cause of the remainder is not known. Across this sample there are around 64,000 clones, with about four fifths seen only once. The leading ten clones occupy approximately 1.2% of the sample.

Notes on this clone: The target of this receptor is not known. Base qualities were left out, and no much larger clone turns up one base away.

The germline V gene provides CDR1 SGHRS and CDR2 YFSETQ. For this chain, trimming is 4 bases at the V end and 4 bases at the J end, and the number of junction bases without a gene match is 5. The cysteine opens and the phenylalanine closes a CDR3 of 15 amino acids. The sequence is cut down to CDR3 DNA, 45 bases in frame from base 1. Here the chain combines TRBV5-1 and TRBJ1-3, with 10 junctional bases fitting TRBD1. Sequencing used CD4+ or CD8+ T cells sorted from blood, obtained in a trial of the OX40 agonist ivuxolimab. This clonotype originated in an adult with an advanced solid tumor such as melanoma, head and neck, liver or kidney cancer. In nucleotides, the sequence is TGCGCCAGCAGCCCGGGACAGGGGAGCGGAAACACCATATATTTT. It codes for CASSPGQGSGNTIYF.